Sequencing of this T cell receptor beta chain was carried out in a study of cytotoxic CD8 clonotypes in ibrutinib-treated CLL. A few counts support this clone. Generated by immunoSEQ multiplex PCR, the TCRdb table keeps only in-frame clones and is missing some. The sample lists 9,500 to 15,000 clones; about 59% were seen once. This TCR came from a human donor with chronic lymphocytic leukemia. The sample here was PBMCs, taken before ibrutinib treatment.

This CDR3 reads CASSQDPRARSTGELFF. CDR3 coding DNA: TGCGCCAGCAGCCAAGATCCCAGGGCTCGATCCACCGGGGAGCTGTTTTTT. The genes are TRBV4-1 and TRBJ2-2; D is possibly TRBD1 (5 bases). The V end lost 0 bases, the J end lost 4 bases, and 15 bases lay between the germline ends. CDR1 and CDR2 (germline): MGHRA, YSYEKL. The CDR3 length is 17 residues.